This T cell receptor (beta chain) originates from a study of blood T cell repertoires in COVID-19 (TCRdb year 2020). Concerning the study at large: Samples covering the acute and convalescent phases of COVID-19 were provided by collaborators in the United States, Italy and Spain. The samples were drawn from two sources: the first 160 participants of the ongoing ImmuneRACE study, and about 1,300 subjects contributed by 6 global collaborators. Where available, HLA class I and class II types were taken from metadata supplied by the sample provider and were not determined by assay-based typing. Deeply sampled blood TCRbeta repertoires from subjects exposed to, actively infected with, or recovered from COVID-19 were included in the dataset. Nearly every sample came with metadata listing a de-identified subject ID, COVID-19 status, age in years and sex. The prospective study material was composed of cDNA or gDNA derived from T cells, B-cell-depleted T cells, or PBMCs. The repertoires were made available in a free public database intended to serve as a resource for research on the immune response to SARS-CoV-2. The study at large found these results: The quantity of clinical and demographic metadata differed by source and by participant and was supplied without curation.

In the prospective study, participants were about 18 to 95 years old, resided in under 30 geographic areas of the United States, and were enrolled through a virtual design. To assign participants to cohorts, the prospective study relied on clinical history that participants themselves reported in a screening survey and a study questionnaire. Exposed participants had been in contact with someone with a PCR-confirmed or clinician-diagnosed COVID-19 case within 2 weeks of study entry. Mobile phlebotomists in the prospective study collected whole blood, serum and a nasopharyngeal or oropharyngeal swab from every participant. Prospective study participants could optionally give additional blood draws and questionnaires over an approximately 2-month period. Blood samples from the prospective study were shipped frozen or at room temperature prior to DNA extraction. The immunoSEQ Assay, a bias-controlled multiplex PCR, was used to amplify TCRbeta CDR3 regions from genomic DNA. Per the authors' processing: Nucleated cell counts per sample were estimated from amplification of reference gene primers within the assay. Sequence reads were collapsed and filtered to measure the absolute abundance of every unique TCRbeta CDR3 rearrangement. For each sample, productive Simpson clonality was calculated by taking the square root of Simpson's diversity index across productive rearrangements. In TCRdb, the immuneACCESS table is reduced to in-frame sequences with V and J assigned. These tables do not hold every clone; where another copy was compared, an unresolved V gene accounts for under half, and the others remain unexplained. The V and J calls and clone size come from that table; D and trimming were worked out from the DNA. The sample table shows some 240,000 clones, and roughly 85% are seen once. Together, the top ten hold less than 8.5% of the sample.

In regard to this clone: Its cognate antigen has yet to be identified. No quality values exist for individual bases; no much larger clone is one base distant.

V loses 2 bases, J loses 4 bases, and the germline ends lie 20 bases apart. The germline V gene supplies CDR1 SGHVS and CDR2 FQNEAQ. Spanning cysteine to phenylalanine, the CDR3 consists of 18 amino acids. Here the CDR3 DNA is all that survives: 54 bases in frame from base 1. The sequencing input was PBMCs or T cells enriched from blood (not recorded which). The clonotype comes from a woman aged 45-60 years who had been exposed to COVID-19. The V and J segments used are TRBV7-8 and TRBJ1-4; the D segment cannot be called with confidence. The DNA reads TGTGCCAGCAGCTTACGAGTACCTTACGCTCGGGGTAATGAAAAACTGTTTTTT. Its coded protein is CASSLRVPYARGNEKLFF.